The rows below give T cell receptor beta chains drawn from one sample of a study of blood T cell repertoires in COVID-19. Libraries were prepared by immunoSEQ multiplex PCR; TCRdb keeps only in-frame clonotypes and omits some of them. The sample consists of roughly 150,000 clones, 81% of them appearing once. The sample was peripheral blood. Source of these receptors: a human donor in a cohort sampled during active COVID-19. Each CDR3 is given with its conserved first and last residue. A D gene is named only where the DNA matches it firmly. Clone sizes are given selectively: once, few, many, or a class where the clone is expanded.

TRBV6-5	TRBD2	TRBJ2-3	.	TGTGCCAGCAGGGGGAGGGTGAGGGTCACAGATACGCAGTATTTT	CASRGRVRVTDTQYF
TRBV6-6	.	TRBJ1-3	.	TGTGCCAGCTCGCTGCGGGGGGGAGCCTCCGGTAACACCATATATTTT	CASSLRGGASGNTIYF
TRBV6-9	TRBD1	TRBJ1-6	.	TGTGCCAGCAGTTATCCCGGACAGGCTACAGGGACACCCCTCCACTTT	CASSYPGQATGTPLHF
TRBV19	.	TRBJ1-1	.	TGTGCCAGTAACAGCAGGGGTAGAACTTTCTTT	CASNSRGRTFF
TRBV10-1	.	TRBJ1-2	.	TGCGCCAGCAGTGAGTGGCCAACGGGGGGCTACACCTTC	CASSEWPTGGYTF
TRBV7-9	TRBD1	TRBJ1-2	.	TGTGCCAGCAGCTCGGGACAGGGAGTGGGGGGCTACACCTTC	CASSSGQGVGGYTF
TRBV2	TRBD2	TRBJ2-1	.	TGTGCCAGCAGCGTACTAGCGACTAGCTCCTACAATGAGCAGTTCTTC	CASSVLATSSYNEQFF
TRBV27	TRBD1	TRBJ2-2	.	TGTGCCAGCAGAAAGGACAGGAAGAACACCGGGGAGCTGTTTTTT	CASRKDRKNTGELFF
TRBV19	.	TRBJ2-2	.	TGTGCCAGTATGGCAGGACTACCAAACACCGGGGAGCTGTTTTTT	CASMAGLPNTGELFF
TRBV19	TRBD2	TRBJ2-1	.	TGTGCCAGTAGTATATGGCGGGAGGGCCACAATGAGCAGTTCTTC	CASSIWREGHNEQFF
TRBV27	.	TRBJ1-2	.	TGTGCCAGCAGACCCTGGGGGGGGAGCTACACCTTC	CASRPWGGSYTF
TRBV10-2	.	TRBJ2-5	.	TGCGCCAGCAGTGATGGGGGGAGCCAAGAGACCCAGTACTTC	CASSDGGSQETQYF
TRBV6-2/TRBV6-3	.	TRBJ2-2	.	TGTGCCAGCAGCTTCTCCGCGGGCGAGAACACCGGGGAGCTGTTTTTT	CASSFSAGENTGELFF
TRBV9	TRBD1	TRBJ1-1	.	TGTGCCAGCAGCGGAAGGACAGGAGAAGCTTTCTTT	CASSGRTGEAFF
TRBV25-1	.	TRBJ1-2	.	TGTGCCAGCAGAGGCGGAGACTATGGCTACACCTTC	CASRGGDYGYTF
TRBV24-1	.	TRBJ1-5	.	TGTGCCACCAGTGGCGACGGGTATAGCAATCAGCCCCAGCATTTT	CATSGDGYSNQPQHF
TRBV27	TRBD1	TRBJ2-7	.	TGTGCCAGCAGGACTACAGGGGGTCATTACGAGCAGTACTTC	CASRTTGGHYEQYF
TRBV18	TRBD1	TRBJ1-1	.	TGTGCCAGCTCACAGGGGGCTAGCACTGAAGCTTTCTTT	CASSQGASTEAFF
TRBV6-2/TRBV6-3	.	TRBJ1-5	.	TGTGCCAGCAGTTACCTGGGCCCCCTAAGCAATCAGCCCCAGCATTTT	CASSYLGPLSNQPQHF
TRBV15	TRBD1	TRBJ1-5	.	TGTGCCACCAGCGCCTGGACAGGGGGTGTCATTCAGCCCCAGCATTTT	CATSAWTGGVIQPQHF
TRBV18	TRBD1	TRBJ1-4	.	TGTGCCAGCTCACCACTACAGGGGGCCCCGAATGAAAAACTGTTTTTT	CASSPLQGAPNEKLFF
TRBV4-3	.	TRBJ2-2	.	TGCGCCAGCAGCCAAGTGGAGGCCGGGGAGCTGTTTTTT	CASSQVEAGELFF
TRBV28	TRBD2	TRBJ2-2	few	TGTGCCAGTCTCTGGGTGACGGGGGGGAACGCCGGGGAGCTGTTTTTT	CASLWVTGGNAGELFF
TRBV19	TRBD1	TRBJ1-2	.	TGTGCCAGTAGTATCAGGACAGGGGGCCATGGCTACACCTTC	CASSIRTGGHGYTF
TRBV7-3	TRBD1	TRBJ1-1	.	TGTGCCAGCAGCCGGGACAGGGCGACTGAAGCTTTCTTT	CASSRDRATEAFF
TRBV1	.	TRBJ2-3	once	TGCACCAGCAGCCAACAGGGACTAGCGGAACATACGCAGTATTTT	CTSSQQGLAEHTQYF
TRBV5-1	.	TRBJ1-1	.	TGCGCCAGCAGCCCACAGGGTGTGAACACTGAAGCTTTCTTT	CASSPQGVNTEAFF
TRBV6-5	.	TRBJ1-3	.	TGTGCCAGCAGCCCGAGGGCGAGGGACACCATATATTTT	CASSPRARDTIYF
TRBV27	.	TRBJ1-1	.	TGTGCCAGCAGTTCGGCGGTGGTAAGGCCGTTCATGAACACTGAAGCTTTCTTT	CASSSAVVRPFMNTEAFF
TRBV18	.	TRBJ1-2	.	TGTGCCAGCTCCCCCGACAGAAGCTATGGCTACACCTTC	CASSPDRSYGYTF
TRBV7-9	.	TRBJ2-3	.	TGTGCCAGCAGCCGCGACAGCCCAGATACGCAGTATTTT	CASSRDSPDTQYF
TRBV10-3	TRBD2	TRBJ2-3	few	TGTGCCATCAACGGCGGGGGGACCACAGATACGCAGTATTTT	CAINGGGTTDTQYF
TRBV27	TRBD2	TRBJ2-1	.	TGTGCCAGCAGTCCGGGGACTAGCGGGAGAGTGAGGGTAAGAAATGAGCAGTTCTTC	CASSPGTSGRVRVRNEQFF
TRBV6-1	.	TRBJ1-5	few	TGTGCCAGCAGTGATCGGGTCCAGCCCCAGCATTTT	CASSDRVQPQHF
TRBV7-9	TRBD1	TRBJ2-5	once	TGTGCCAGCAGGACGAGGACAGGGGTTGATCAAGAGACCCAGTACTTC	CASRTRTGVDQETQYF
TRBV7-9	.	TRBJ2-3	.	TGTGCCAGCAGCTCCAGGGCTTTAGGCACAGATACGCAGTATTTT	CASSSRALGTDTQYF
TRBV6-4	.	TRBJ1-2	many	TGTGCCAGCAGTGAGGTCGCGGGGACGAACTATGGCTACACCTTC	CASSEVAGTNYGYTF
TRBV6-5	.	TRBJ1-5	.	TGTGCCAGCACAGTTGACTATAGCAATCAGCCCCAGCATTTT	CASTVDYSNQPQHF
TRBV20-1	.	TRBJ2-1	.	TGCAGTGCTCCGAGAGGGGAGCAGTTCTTC	CSAPRGEQFF
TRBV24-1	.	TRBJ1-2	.	TGTGCCACCACCCGCCCCCCTAGGTTTGGCTACACCTTC	CATTRPPRFGYTF
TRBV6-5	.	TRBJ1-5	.	TGTGCCAGCAGACAACAGGGTAATCAGCCCCAGCATTTT	CASRQQGNQPQHF
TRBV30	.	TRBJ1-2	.	TGTGCCTGGAGTGTACAGGCAGCCAGCGGCTACACCTTC	CAWSVQAASGYTF
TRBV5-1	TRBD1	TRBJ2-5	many	TGCGCCAGCAGCCTCGTTAGGACAGGGGAAGAGACCCAGTACTTC	CASSLVRTGEETQYF
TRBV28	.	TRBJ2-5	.	TGTGCCAGCACTCCTCAGGCAGGGGGAGGAGAGACCCAGTACTTC	CASTPQAGGGETQYF
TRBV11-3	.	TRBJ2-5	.	TGTGCCAGCGGGGCGAACGCTCAAGAGACCCAGTACTTC	CASGANAQETQYF
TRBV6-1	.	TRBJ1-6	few	TGTGCCAGCAGTGATGTCCTTTCACCCCTCCACTTT	CASSDVLSPLHF
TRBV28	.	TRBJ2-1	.	TGTGCCAGCACCCCGGGGTTATCCTACAATGAGCAGTTCTTC	CASTPGLSYNEQFF
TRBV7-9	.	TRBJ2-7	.	TGTGCCAGCAGCTCAAACGGACAGTTCTACGAGCAGTACTTC	CASSSNGQFYEQYF
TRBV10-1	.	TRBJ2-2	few	TGCGCCAGCAGTGTCCAGGGGGGCACCGGGGAGCTGTTTTTT	CASSVQGGTGELFF
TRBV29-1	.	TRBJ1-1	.	TGCAGCGTTGACCCCGGGGACACTGAAGCTTTCTTT	CSVDPGDTEAFF
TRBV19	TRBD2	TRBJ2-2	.	TGTGCCAGTACCCTCCTAGCGGGAGGTAACACCGGGGAGCTGTTTTTT	CASTLLAGGNTGELFF
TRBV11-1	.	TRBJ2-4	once	TGTGCCAGCAGCTCCCTCCGAGGGCCCAACATTCAGTACTTC	CASSSLRGPNIQYF
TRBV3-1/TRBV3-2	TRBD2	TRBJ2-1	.	TGTGCCAGCAGCCAGTCACCGGGACTAGCAGCTAATGAGCAGTTCTTC	CASSQSPGLAANEQFF